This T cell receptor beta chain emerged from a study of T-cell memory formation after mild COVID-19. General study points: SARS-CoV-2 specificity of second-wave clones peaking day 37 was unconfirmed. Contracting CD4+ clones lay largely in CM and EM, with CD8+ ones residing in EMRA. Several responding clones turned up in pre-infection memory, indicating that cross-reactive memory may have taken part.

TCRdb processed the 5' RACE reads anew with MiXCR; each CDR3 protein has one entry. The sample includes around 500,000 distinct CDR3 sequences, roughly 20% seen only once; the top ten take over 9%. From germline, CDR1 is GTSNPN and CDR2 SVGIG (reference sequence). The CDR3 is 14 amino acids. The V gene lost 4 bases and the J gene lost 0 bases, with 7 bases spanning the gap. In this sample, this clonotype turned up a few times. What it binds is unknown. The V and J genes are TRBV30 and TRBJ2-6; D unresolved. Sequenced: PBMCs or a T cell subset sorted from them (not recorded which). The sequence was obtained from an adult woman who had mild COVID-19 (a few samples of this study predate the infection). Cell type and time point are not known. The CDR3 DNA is TGTGCCTGGAAGAGGCGCTCTGGGGCCAACGTCCTGACTTTC. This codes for CAWKRRSGANVLTF.